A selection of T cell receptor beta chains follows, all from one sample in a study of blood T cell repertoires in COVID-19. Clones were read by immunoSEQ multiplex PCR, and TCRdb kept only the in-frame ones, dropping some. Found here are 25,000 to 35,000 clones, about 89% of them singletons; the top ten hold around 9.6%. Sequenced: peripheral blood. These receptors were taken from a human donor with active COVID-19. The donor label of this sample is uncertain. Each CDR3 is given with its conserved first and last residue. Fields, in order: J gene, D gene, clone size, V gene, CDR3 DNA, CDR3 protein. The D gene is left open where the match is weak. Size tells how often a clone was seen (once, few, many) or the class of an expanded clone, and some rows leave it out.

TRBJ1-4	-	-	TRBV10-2	TGCGCCAGCAGTGAGACAGGCCCTGAAAAACTGTTTTTT	CASSETGPEKLFF
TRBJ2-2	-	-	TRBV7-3	TGTGCCAGCAGCTTTACGAACACCGGGGAGCTGTTTTTT	CASSFTNTGELFF
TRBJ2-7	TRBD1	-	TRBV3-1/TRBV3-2	TGTGCCAGCAGCCGGACAGGGTACGAGCAGTACTTC	CASSRTGYEQYF
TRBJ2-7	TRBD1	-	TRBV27	TGTGCCAGCAGGGACAGGAACTACGAGCAGTACTTC	CASRDRNYEQYF
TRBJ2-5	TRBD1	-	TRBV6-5	TGTGCCAGCAGAACCTCCGGGACAGTATTGGAGACCCAGTACTTC	CASRTSGTVLETQYF
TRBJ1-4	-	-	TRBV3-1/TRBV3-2	TGTGCCAGCAGCCAAGGTGGGCGGGCTTATGAAAAACTGTTTTTT	CASSQGGRAYEKLFF
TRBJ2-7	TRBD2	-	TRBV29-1	TGCAGCGTTGAACGGCTAGCGGGCTCCTACGAGCAGTACTTC	CSVERLAGSYEQYF
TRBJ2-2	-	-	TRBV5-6	TGTGCCAGCAGCTTGTGGGTAGACGCGGGTGGGACCGGGGAGCTGTTTTTT	CASSLWVDAGGTGELFF
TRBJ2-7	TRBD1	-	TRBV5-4	TGTGCCAGCAGCTTGGACAGGGGTAGCCACGAGCAGTACTTC	CASSLDRGSHEQYF
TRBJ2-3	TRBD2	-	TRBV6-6	TGTGCCAGCAGTCGCCGATCGACTAGCGGGAGCACAGATACGCAGTATTTT	CASSRRSTSGSTDTQYF
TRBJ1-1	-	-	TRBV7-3	TGTGCCAGCAGCTCCTATCTGTCCACTGAAGCTTTCTTT	CASSSYLSTEAFF
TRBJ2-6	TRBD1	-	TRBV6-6	TGTGCCAGCAGTTACGACAGGGGATCTGGGGCCAACGTCCTGACTTTC	CASSYDRGSGANVLTF
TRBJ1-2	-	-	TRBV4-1	TGCGCCAGCAGCCAATCACAGGGATTCAACTATGGCTACACCTTC	CASSQSQGFNYGYTF
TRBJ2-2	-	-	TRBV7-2	TGTGCCAGCAGCTTAGATCTTAACACCGGGGAGCTGTTTTTT	CASSLDLNTGELFF
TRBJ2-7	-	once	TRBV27	TGTGCCAGCAGTCCCTCAGCGGGAGAGGGGGCTTGGGAGCAGTACTTC	CASSPSAGEGAWEQYF